This T cell receptor (beta chain) is drawn from a study of T cell clusters in autoimmune cytopenias. Study details: TRB sequencing had a median approximately 52,000 reads and 2,000 to 3,000 distinct clonotypes per sample. Study-level results: Clustering suggested that physiological T cell clusters were missing in primary autoimmune cytopenia patients. Active autoimmune hepatitis patients had roughly 2.9-fold fewer exclusive TRB clusters than healthy donors.

This clonotype ranks as medium-sized (0.01 to 0.1%) in terms of frequency. Its antigen is still unknown. TRB rearrangements were amplified by touch-down multiplex PCR with mixed TRB-A/B primers. TCRdb re-called the multiplex PCR reads; one entry per CDR3 protein, DNA not given. Found here are more than 13,000 distinct CDR3 sequences; the top ten clones hold 2% to 2.5%. TRB was amplified from roughly 270 ng of peripheral blood genomic DNA per sample. This CDR3 contains 14 residues. CDR1 LNHDA and CDR2 SQIVND come from the germline V gene (reference sequence). The sequenced sample consisted of peripheral blood. The V gene is TRBV19, the J gene TRBJ2-5; TCRdb selects TRBD1, and the lack of DNA leaves this call unchecked. The source is a human donor with an autoimmune cytopenia or autoimmune hepatitis (not recorded which). CDR3: CASSIVPRGETQYF.